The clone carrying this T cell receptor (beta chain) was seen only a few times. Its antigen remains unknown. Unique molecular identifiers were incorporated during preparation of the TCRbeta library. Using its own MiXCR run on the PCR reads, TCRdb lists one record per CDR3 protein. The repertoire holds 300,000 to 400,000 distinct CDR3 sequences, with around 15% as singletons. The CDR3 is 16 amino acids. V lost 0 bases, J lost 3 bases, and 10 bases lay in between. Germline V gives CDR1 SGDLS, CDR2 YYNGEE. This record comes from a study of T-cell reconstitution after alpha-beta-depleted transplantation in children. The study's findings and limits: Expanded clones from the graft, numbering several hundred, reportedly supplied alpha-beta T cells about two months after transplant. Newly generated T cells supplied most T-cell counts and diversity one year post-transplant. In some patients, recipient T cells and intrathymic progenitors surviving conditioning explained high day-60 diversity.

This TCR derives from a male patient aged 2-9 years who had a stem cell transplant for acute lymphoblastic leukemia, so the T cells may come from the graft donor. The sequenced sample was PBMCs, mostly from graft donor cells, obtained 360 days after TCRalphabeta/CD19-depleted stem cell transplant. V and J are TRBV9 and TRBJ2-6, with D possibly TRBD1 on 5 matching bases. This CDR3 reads CASSVAKGVGANVLTF. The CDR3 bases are TGTGCCAGCAGCGTAGCTAAAGGGGTTGGGGCCAACGTCCTGACTTTC.